This is a list of T cell receptor beta chains from one sample in a study of blood T cell repertoires in COVID-19. Only in-frame clones appear in the TCRdb table, and some are missing; sequencing was by immunoSEQ multiplex PCR. The sample shows over 200,000 clones, approximately 81% of them seen only once. Sequenced sample: PBMCs or T cells enriched from blood (not recorded which). All receptors derive from a woman between 50 and 59 years old with acute COVID-19. CDR3s include the opening cysteine and the closing phenylalanine or tryptophan. The D gene is left open where the match is weak. Only part of the rows carry a size: once, few, many, or a class if the clone is expanded.

cdr3_nt cdr3_aa clone_size d_call j_call v_call
TGCGCCAGCAGCTTGATCCCCTTCTCTGGAAACACCATATATTTT CASSLIPFSGNTIYF - - TRBJ1-3 TRBV5-1
TGTGCCAGCAGCTTATACAGCGGAAACACCATATATTTT CASSLYSGNTIYF - - TRBJ1-3 TRBV7-2
TGTGCCAGCAGCTTAGCGTATGGCGGCTACACCTTC CASSLAYGGYTF - - TRBJ1-2 TRBV7-9
TGTGCCAGCTCGGGGTCGGACCAACCTTTGACGGGCGGTGGCTACACCTTC CASSGSDQPLTGGGYTF once - TRBJ1-2 TRBV28
TGTGCCAGCAGTGAGTTCCCCGCGGGAGCCGGGGAGCTGTTTTTT CASSEFPAGAGELFF - TRBD2 TRBJ2-2 TRBV2
TGCGCCAGCAGCCAAGTAGGCCAGGGTCATCACGAGCAGTACTTC CASSQVGQGHHEQYF - - TRBJ2-7 TRBV4-3
TGCAGCGCCCTAAGACAGGGCTACGAGCAGTACTTC CSALRQGYEQYF once TRBD1 TRBJ2-7 TRBV29-1
TGTGCCAGCAGCCAAAGCCCACTTATGAACACTGAAGCTTTCTTT CASSQSPLMNTEAFF once - TRBJ1-1 TRBV6-5
TGCAGTGAGGATGGTGGCTACACCTTC CSEDGGYTF few - TRBJ1-2 TRBV29-1
TGCGCCAGCAGCCAAGTTAGTGGCGGGACAGGGGCCTACGAGCAGTACTTC CASSQVSGGTGAYEQYF - TRBD1 TRBJ2-7 TRBV4-3
TGTGCCAGCAGTGAGGGGCAGTATGAGCAGTTCTTC CASSEGQYEQFF once - TRBJ2-1 TRBV6-1
TGTGCCAGCAGCCAAGATTTAAACAGGGCTGGAGAGACCCAGTACTTC CASSQDLNRAGETQYF once - TRBJ2-5 TRBV4-2
TGTGCCAGCAGCTTAAGCGGGGGATGGAGGGAAAAACTGTTTTTT CASSLSGGWREKLFF - - TRBJ1-4 TRBV7-9
TGTGCCGTGGCGGGGCCCGACACCGGGGAGCTGTTTTTT CAVAGPDTGELFF - - TRBJ2-2 TRBV19
TGTGCCAGCTCACCATCCGGGAACAATTCACCCCTCCACTTT CASSPSGNNSPLHF few - TRBJ1-6 TRBV18
TGTGCCAGTAGCATGGGGGGGATTGATGGCTACACCTTC CASSMGGIDGYTF - - TRBJ1-2 TRBV19
TGTGCCACCAGTGAAGGGAGGGGGAATAGGGACATTCAGTACTTC CATSEGRGNRDIQYF - - TRBJ2-4 TRBV24-1
TGTGCCATCAGTGAGGGCTCTCCGGATACGCAGTATTTT CAISEGSPDTQYF - - TRBJ2-3 TRBV10-3
TGTGCCAGCAGCTTAGATTCGAGGCCATATTTT CASSLDSRPYF - - TRBJ1-3 TRBV11-2
TGTGCCTGGAGTGCACGGGAGGGGTACGAGCAGTACTTC CAWSAREGYEQYF - TRBD2 TRBJ2-7 TRBV30
TGTGCCAGCAGCTTAGACCAGGGGGCTAGCACAGATACGCAGTATTTT CASSLDQGASTDTQYF - TRBD1 TRBJ2-3 TRBV7-9
TGTGCCAGCAGCCGCGGACAGACTAATGAAAAACTGTTTTTT CASSRGQTNEKLFF few - TRBJ1-4 TRBV6-2/TRBV6-3
TGTGCCAGCAGCCCGAGGCGGGGAGGATCGAGCTCCTACAATGAGCAGTTCTTC CASSPRRGGSSSYNEQFF - - TRBJ2-1 TRBV13
TGTGCCAGCAGCTTGGGACTAGCGGGAGACACCGGGGAGCTGTTTTTT CASSLGLAGDTGELFF - TRBD2 TRBJ2-2 TRBV5-4
TGTGCCAGCAGCTTACGACAGTACTTTTCACCCCTCCACTTT CASSLRQYFSPLHF - - TRBJ1-6 TRBV7-2
TGTGCCAGCAGTTTATCGGGGGATCGGCGTCAGCCCCAGCATTTT CASSLSGDRRQPQHF - - TRBJ1-5 TRBV28
TGCGCCAGCAGCTCGACAGGTCAGTCCTACGAGCAGTACTTC CASSSTGQSYEQYF few - TRBJ2-7 TRBV5-1
TGTGCCAGCAGCCCTGCGGCGGGGAACTTTTATGGCTACACCTTC CASSPAAGNFYGYTF - - TRBJ1-2 TRBV3-1/TRBV3-2
TGTGCCAGCAGATTGGGACAGGGGGCTGAAGGTTACGAGCAGTACTTC CASRLGQGAEGYEQYF few - TRBJ2-7 TRBV21-1